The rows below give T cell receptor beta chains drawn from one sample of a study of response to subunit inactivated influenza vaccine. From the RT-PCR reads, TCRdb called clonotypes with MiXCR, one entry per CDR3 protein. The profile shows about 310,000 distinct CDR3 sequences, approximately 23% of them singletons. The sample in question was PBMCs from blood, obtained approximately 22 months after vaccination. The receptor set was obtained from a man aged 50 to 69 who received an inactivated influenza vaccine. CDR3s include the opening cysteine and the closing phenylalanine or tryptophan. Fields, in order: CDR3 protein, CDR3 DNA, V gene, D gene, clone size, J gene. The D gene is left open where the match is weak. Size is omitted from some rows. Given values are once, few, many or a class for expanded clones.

CDR3aa: CASTLGQYNSPLHF
CDR3nt: TGTGCCAGCACCCTTGGACAGTATAATTCACCCCTCCACTTT
v_gene: TRBV7-9
d_gene: NA
abundance: few
j_gene: TRBJ1-6

CDR3aa: CASSHKTREQGSTWQYF
CDR3nt: TGCGCCAGCAGCCACAAGACCCGGGAACAGGGATCCACTTGGCAGTACTTC
v_gene: TRBV4-3
d_gene: NA
abundance: NA
j_gene: TRBJ2-7

CDR3aa: CSAARPGVTGELFF
CDR3nt: TGCAGTGCGGCCCGACCGGGAGTAACCGGGGAGCTGTTTTTT
v_gene: TRBV20-1
d_gene: NA
abundance: few
j_gene: TRBJ2-2

CDR3aa: CASSPGQHYEQYF
CDR3nt: TGTGCCAGCAGTCCGGGACAGCACTACGAGCAGTACTTC
v_gene: TRBV14
d_gene: TRBD1
abundance: once
j_gene: TRBJ2-7

CDR3aa: CASSQELARANVLTF
CDR3nt: TGTGCCAGCAGCCAAGAGCTAGCTAGGGCCAACGTCCTGACTTTC
v_gene: TRBV4-2
d_gene: NA
abundance: few
j_gene: TRBJ2-6

CDR3aa: CASSYSWNTEAFF
CDR3nt: TGTGCCAGCAGTTACTCCTGGAACACTGAAGCTTTCTTT
v_gene: TRBV6-5
d_gene: NA
abundance: many
j_gene: TRBJ1-1

CDR3aa: CASSYSGPDPYATNEKLFF
CDR3nt: TGTGCCAGCAGTTACTCCGGACCAGATCCTTATGCAACTAATGAAAAACTGTTTTTT
v_gene: TRBV6-5
d_gene: NA
abundance: few
j_gene: TRBJ1-4

CDR3aa: CASSSGQTEAFF
CDR3nt: TGTGCCAGCAGCTCCGGACAGACTGAAGCTTTCTTT
v_gene: TRBV7-6
d_gene: NA
abundance: many
j_gene: TRBJ1-1

CDR3aa: CASRRQAYGYTF
CDR3nt: TGTGCCAGCCGTAGACAGGCCTATGGCTACACCTTC
v_gene: TRBV2
d_gene: NA
abundance: NA
j_gene: TRBJ1-2

CDR3aa: CSATTGSYEQYF
CDR3nt: TGCAGCGCAACAACAGGGTCGTACGAGCAGTACTTC
v_gene: TRBV29-1
d_gene: NA
abundance: few
j_gene: TRBJ2-7

CDR3aa: CASSYPPRGTQYF
CDR3nt: TGTGCCAGCAGTTATCCGCCTCGGGGTACGCAGTATTTT
v_gene: TRBV6-5
d_gene: NA
abundance: NA
j_gene: TRBJ2-3

CDR3aa: CASSQSGTGTNEQFF
CDR3nt: TGCGCCAGCAGCCAGTCCGGTACAGGGACGAATGAGCAGTTCTTC
v_gene: TRBV4-3
d_gene: NA
abundance: few
j_gene: TRBJ2-1

CDR3aa: CASSQAGERDTGELFF
CDR3nt: TGTGCCAGCAGTCAGGCGGGGGAGAGGGACACCGGGGAGCTGTTTTTT
v_gene: TRBV6-2/TRBV6-3
d_gene: TRBD2
abundance: NA
j_gene: TRBJ2-2

CDR3aa: CASSRDRGGDEKLFF
CDR3nt: TGTGCCAGCAGCCGGGACAGGGGAGGGGATGAAAAACTGTTTTTT
v_gene: TRBV12-3/TRBV12-4
d_gene: TRBD1
abundance: NA
j_gene: TRBJ1-4

CDR3aa: CASSLVGWGVTGANVLTF
CDR3nt: TGTGCCAGCAGCTTAGTCGGCTGGGGGGTAACTGGGGCCAACGTCCTGACTTTC
v_gene: TRBV11-2
d_gene: NA
abundance: NA
j_gene: TRBJ2-6